The T cell receptor beta chain described here comes from a study of shared clonotypes between healthy human individuals. Whole-study results and caveats: Rarefaction indicated that sorted-subset sequencing remained incomplete although depth was large. A few donors held approximately 4.6% of naive CD4 clonotypes in common.

Some clones are missing from TCRdb's copy, which holds only in-frame ones; the method was immunoSEQ multiplex PCR. This sample has about 2.3 million clones, with about 90% found just once. On this clone: The antigen is unknown. The same CDR3 arises from other DNA sequences in this sample as well.

Sample: naive CD4+ T cells from PBMCs. Subset specified: CD45RA+ positively selected. This TCR was sampled from a man aged 18 to 29 in good health. Some clones in this sample may be carry-over from other donors' samples.

The CDR3 sequence is CASSLVRNTGELFF. In DNA form, the CDR3 reads TGTGCCAGCAGCTTAGTTCGGAACACCGGGGAGCTGTTTTTT. The genes are TRBV7-8 and TRBJ2-2; D is ambiguous. V dropped 1 base and J dropped 1 base, with 4 bases sitting between them. Per the germline V gene, CDR1 is SGHVS and CDR2 is FQNEAQ. The CDR3 is made up of 14 amino acids.